This record covers a single T cell receptor beta chain. Its target is not known. This specimen comes from a study of PD-1 blockade in classical Hodgkin lymphoma. General observations from the study: Newly diagnosed patients reportedly trailed healthy donors in baseline TCR diversity.

CDR1 is SGHNT and CDR2 is YYREEE in the germline V gene (reference sequence). V lost 6 bases, J lost 6 bases, and 19 bases lay in between. The CDR3 has 15 amino acids. As to time point: newly diagnosed, previously untreated cHL patient sample. Newly diagnosed, untreated classical Hodgkin lymphoma PBMCs served as comparison. Sequencing was performed with immunoSEQ multiplex PCR; in TCRdb, only in-frame clones are kept and a portion is missing. The repertoire consists of some 27,000 clones, with approximately 90% occurring once and the leading ten covering roughly 3.8%. The sequence was collected from a human donor with classical Hodgkin lymphoma. The rearrangement uses TRBV5-4 and TRBJ2-1, with a weak D call TRBD2 (5 bases). The sequenced sample was peripheral blood mononuclear cells (PBMCs). CDR3 sequence: CASKTGKDPPNEQFF. DNA for the CDR3: TGTGCCAGCAAAACGGGGAAGGATCCTCCCAATGAGCAGTTCTTC.